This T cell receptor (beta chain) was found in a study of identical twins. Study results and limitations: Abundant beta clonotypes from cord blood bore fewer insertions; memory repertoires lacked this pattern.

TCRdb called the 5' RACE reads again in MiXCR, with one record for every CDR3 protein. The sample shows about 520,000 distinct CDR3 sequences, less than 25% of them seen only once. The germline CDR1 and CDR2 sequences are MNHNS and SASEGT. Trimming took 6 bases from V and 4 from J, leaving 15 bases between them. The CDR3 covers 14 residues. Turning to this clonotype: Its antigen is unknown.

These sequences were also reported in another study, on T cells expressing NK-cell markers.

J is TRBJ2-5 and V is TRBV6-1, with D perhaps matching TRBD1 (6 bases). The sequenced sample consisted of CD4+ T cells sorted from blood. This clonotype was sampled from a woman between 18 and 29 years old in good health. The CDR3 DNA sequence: TGTGCCAGCAGCCAGGACAGAAGGCCAGAGACCCAGTACTTC. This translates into CASSQDRRPETQYF.